The 28 T cell receptor beta chains reported below all come from one sample, sequenced in a study of blood T cell repertoires in COVID-19. TCRdb keeps only in-frame clones here, not all; method: immunoSEQ multiplex PCR. The profile shows approximately 37,000 clones, 75% to 90% of them singletons. The sample was peripheral blood. These receptors all stem from a man older than 75 with active COVID-19.

The genes are TRBV24-1 and TRBJ2-7; D gene unclear. Trimming removed 3 bases from V and 3 bases from J, with 5 bases in between. The germline gives CDR1 KGHDR, CDR2 SFDVKD. The CDR3 length is 12 residues. CDR3 loop: CATSDGSYEQYF. The CDR3, as DNA: TGTGCCACCAGTGATGGCAGCTACGAGCAGTACTTC.

The chain combines TRBV7-2 with TRBJ2-5; 7 bases line up with TRBD2. With V trimmed by 4 bases and J by 1 base, 3 bases remained unmatched. Germline CDR1 SGHTA, CDR2 FQGNSA. There are 14 residues in the CDR3. The chain's CDR3 is CASSSAGLQETQYF. Written as DNA, the CDR3 is TGTGCCAGCAGCTCAGCGGGACTCCAAGAGACCCAGTACTTC.

The rearrangement joins TRBV2 to TRBJ2-7; TRBD2 is a possible D gene (5 bases). This CDR3 spans 10 amino acids. The germline gives CDR1 SNHLY, CDR2 FYNNEI. The V end was cut by 8 bases, the J end by 8 bases, with 10 bases between. CDR3 nucleotide sequence: TGTGCCAGCGGACCGGGAAAGCAGTACTTC. Its translation: CASGPGKQYF. Variable domain in full (rest from reference TRBV2 and TRBJ2-7): EPEVTQTPSHQVTQMGQEVILRCVPISNHLYFYWYRQILGQKVEFLVSFYNNEISEKSEIFDDQFSVERPDGSNFTLKIRSTKLEDSAMYFCASGPGKQYFGPGTRLTVT.

The chain employs TRBV28 and TRBJ1-5; possible D gene TRBD1, 5 bases. The CDR3 spans 12 residues. Germline lookup yields CDR1 MDHEN and CDR2 SYDVKM. Deletions cut 2 bases from V and 9 bases from J, with 8 bases between. The CDR3 here is CASSLQGRPQHF. In nucleotides, the CDR3 is TGTGCCAGCAGTTTACAGGGAAGGCCCCAGCATTTT. The whole variable domain, remainder taken from reference TRBV28 and TRBJ1-5, is DVKVTQSSRYLVKRTGEKVFLECVQDMDHENMFWYRQDPGLGLRLIYFSYDVKMKEKGDIPEGYSVSREKKERFSLILESASTNQTSMYLCASSLQGRPQHFGDGTRLSIL.

The chain has TRBV27 and TRBJ2-1; 9 bases align to TRBD1. CDR1 is MNHEY and CDR2 is SMNVEV in the germline V gene (reference sequence). The V segment lost 2 bases and the J segment 8 bases; nucleotides outside the gene matches: 16. The length of the CDR3 is 18 residues. The CDR3 loop is CASSLGIGTGYSGDEQFF. The DNA of the CDR3 is TGTGCCAGCAGTTTAGGAATAGGGACAGGGTACTCAGGGGATGAGCAGTTCTTC.

The chain links TRBV6-2 or TRBV6-3 to TRBJ2-5, with D unclear. Germline-derived CDR1 and CDR2 are MNHEY and SVGEGT. Trimming took off 0 bases at V and 4 bases at J, with 6 bases between the two ends. The CDR3 sequence is 13 residues long. DNA for the CDR3: TGTGCCAGCAGTTACTCCGGTGGAGAGACCCAGTACTTC. This gives the protein CASSYSGGETQYF.

This clone was detected only once. V usage is TRBV7-2 and J usage is TRBJ2-7; 15 bases are shared with TRBD2. The germline V gene has CDR1 SGHTA and CDR2 FQGNSA. With V trimmed by 2 bases and J by 6 bases, 2 bases remained unmatched. This CDR3 has 15 amino acids. The CDR3 reads CASSLMGLAGGEQYF. As DNA, the CDR3 is TGTGCCAGCAGCTTAATGGGACTAGCGGGAGGCGAGCAGTACTTC.

The rearrangement joins TRBV9 to TRBJ2-5, with TRBD1 as a possible D gene (6 bases). The CDR3 is 15 residues long. V lost 0 bases to trimming and J lost 3 bases, with 12 bases between them. Germline V gene data show CDR1 as SGDLS and CDR2 as YYNGEE. The CDR3 nucleotides read TGTGCCAGCAGCGTAGGGGGGACACCAGAAGAGACCCAGTACTTC. Translated, it gives CASSVGGTPEETQYF.

The chain is built from TRBV7-2 and TRBJ2-2; a possible D gene is TRBD2 (5 bases). Trimming removed 5 bases from V and 5 bases from J, with 9 bases in between. Germline lookup yields CDR1 SGHTA and CDR2 FQGNSA. CDR3 length equals 13 residues. CDR3 coding DNA: TGTGCCAGCAGCCTAGGAGGAACCGGGGAGCTGTTTTTT. Its translation: CASSLGGTGELFF.

The chain is built from TRBV7-2 and TRBJ2-1, with a possible D match to TRBD2 (6 bases). Germline CDR1 SGHTA, CDR2 FQGNSA. This CDR3 has 17 amino acids. V lost 4 bases to trimming and J lost 0 bases, with 16 bases between them. CDR3 nucleotides: TGTGCCAGCAGCTCGGAGGGACTGACTTCCTCCTACAATGAGCAGTTCTTC. Its translation is CASSSEGLTSSYNEQFF.

V usage is TRBV19 and J usage is TRBJ1-5; TRBD1 matches 8 bases. CDR3 length: 15 residues. Germline V gene sequence: CDR1 LNHDA, CDR2 SQIVND (reference sequence). Trimming at V came to 6 bases and at J to 3 bases, leaving 7 bases not matched to a gene. CDR3 coding DNA: TGTGCCAGTAGGCGGACAGGGAGGGTCAATCAGCCCCAGCATTTT. The encoded protein is CASRRTGRVNQPQHF. Full variable domain (remainder filled in from reference TRBV19 and TRBJ1-5): DGGITQSPKYLFRKEGQNVTLSCEQNLNHDAMYWYRQDPGQGLRLIYYSQIVNDFQKGDIAEGYSVSREKKESFPLTVTSAQKNPTAFYLCASRRTGRVNQPQHFGDGTRLSIL.

This chain joins TRBV9 and TRBJ2-5; D call uncertain. The CDR3 runs to 13 residues. Deletions cut 1 base from V and 7 bases from J, with 11 bases between. The germline V gene has CDR1 SGDLS and CDR2 YYNGEE. DNA for the CDR3: TGTGCCAGCAGCGTAAACCCATCGGTGACCCAGTACTTC. Translated, it gives CASSVNPSVTQYF.

The rearrangement uses TRBV6-6 and TRBJ2-1; D unresolved. Per germline, CDR1 MNHNY and CDR2 SVGAGI (reference sequence). The CDR3 is 12 amino acids. V gave up 6 bases and J gave up 9 bases, with 12 bases separating them. CDR3 sequence (DNA): TGTGCCAGCAGCCTCCTAGGCGGTGAGCAGTTCTTC. Translated: CASSLLGGEQFF.

The rearrangement links TRBV7-8 to TRBJ2-1; TRBD2 aligns across 12 bases. Germline CDR1 is SGHVS and CDR2 is FQNEAQ. The V segment lost 2 bases and the J segment 9 bases; nucleotides outside the gene matches: 5. The CDR3 loop spans 15 amino acids. In DNA form, the CDR3 reads TGTGCCAGCAGCTTATCTAGCGGGAGGGCCAGTGAGCAGTTCTTC. Its translation is CASSLSSGRASEQFF.

The chain joins TRBV28 to TRBJ1-1; D might be TRBD1 (5 bases). The germline CDR1 and CDR2 sequences are MDHEN and SYDVKM. The length of the CDR3 is 14 residues. Trimming removed 2 bases from V and 5 bases from J, with 12 bases in between. DNA of the CDR3: TGTGCCAGCAGTTTAGGGGCCCTGAGGACTGAAGCTTTCTTT. Its protein product is CASSLGALRTEAFF.

The V call is TRBV6-6, the J call TRBJ2-7; 11 bases match TRBD2. Trimming cost V 6 bases and J 7 bases; bases outside gene matches: 8. Germline CDR1 MNHNY, CDR2 SVGAGI (reference sequence). CDR3 length: 14 residues. DNA for the CDR3: TGTGCCAGCAGGTTAGCGGGAGGGCCAAAAGAGCAGTACTTC. Translating it yields CASRLAGGPKEQYF.

This chain joins TRBV19 and TRBJ2-1, with 8 bases lining up with TRBD1. CDR1 is LNHDA and CDR2 is SQIVND in the germline V gene (reference sequence). CDR3 size: 15 residues. V trimming: 4 bases; J trimming: 3 bases; junction bases outside the gene matches: 5. CDR3 DNA: TGTGCCAGTAGTACCCGGACAGGGTACTACAATGAGCAGTTCTTC. As protein: CASSTRTGYYNEQFF. Drawing the rest from reference TRBV19 and TRBJ2-1, the complete variable domain is DGGITQSPKYLFRKEGQNVTLSCEQNLNHDAMYWYRQDPGQGLRLIYYSQIVNDFQKGDIAEGYSVSREKKESFPLTVTSAQKNPTAFYLCASSTRTGYYNEQFFGPGTRLTVL.

This sequence joins TRBV4-3 and TRBJ2-5, with 8 bases lining up with TRBD2. CDR3 size: 16 residues. The V gene end was trimmed by 0 bases and the J gene end by 4 bases; junction bases not matched to a gene: 7. Germline V CDR1 and CDR2: LGHNA, YSLEER. The CDR3 spells CASSQDAGLGAETQYF. Here the CDR3 DNA reads TGCGCCAGCAGCCAAGATGCGGGACTAGGGGCAGAGACCCAGTACTTC.

This sequence joins TRBV28 and TRBJ1-1; 7 bases line up with TRBD1. V trimming: 6 bases; J trimming: 0 bases; junction bases outside the gene matches: 7. From germline, CDR1 is MDHEN and CDR2 SYDVKM. This CDR3 contains 15 residues. As DNA, the CDR3 is TGTGCCAGCAGACCACCGGGACAGTTGAACACTGAAGCTTTCTTT. Protein product: CASRPPGQLNTEAFF.

The chain joins TRBV5-1 to TRBJ2-2; D may be TRBD1 (6 bases). From germline, CDR1 is SGHRS and CDR2 YFSETQ. V was trimmed by 4 bases and J by 0 bases, leaving 10 bases between them. The CDR3 is 15 residues long. CDR3 region: CASSQGTPNTGELFF. The CDR3 DNA follows: TGCGCCAGCAGCCAAGGGACACCGAACACCGGGGAGCTGTTTTTT.

The V gene is TRBV28, the J gene TRBJ1-3; TRBD1 is a possible D gene (5 bases). CDR1 is MDHEN and CDR2 is SYDVKM in the germline V gene. The germline V and J ends were trimmed by 8 bases and 2 bases, with 16 bases remaining between them. CDR3 length equals 15 residues. The CDR3 nucleotides read TGTGCCAGCTTCCAGGGCCTGGCCACTGGAAACACCATATATTTT. Protein product: CASFQGLATGNTIYF.

The chain has TRBV6-6 and TRBJ2-1, with a possible D match to TRBD2 (6 bases). Germline V gene sequence: CDR1 MNHNY, CDR2 SVGAGI (reference sequence). This CDR3 spans 14 amino acids. Trimming removed 6 bases from V and 3 bases from J, with 12 bases in between. The CDR3 DNA reads TGTGCCAGCAGCCCGTGGGGAGGCTACAATGAGCAGTTCTTC. Protein sequence: CASSPWGGYNEQFF.

This chain joins TRBV6-2 or TRBV6-3 and TRBJ1-3, with no clear D. The CDR3 is 19 residues long. Germline assignment: CDR1 MNHEY and CDR2 SVGEGT. V gave up 0 bases and J gave up 0 bases, with 18 bases separating them. The CDR3 DNA sequence: TGTGCCAGCAGTTACTCAAGATGGGATTCGGAGGTCTCTGGAAACACCATATATTTT. Its protein is CASSYSRWDSEVSGNTIYF.

This chain links TRBV24-1 with TRBJ2-7; maybe TRBD2 (5 bases). CDR3 length: 14 amino acids. CDR1 and CDR2 from the germline V gene are KGHDR and SFDVKD. V was shortened by 8 bases and J by 4 bases, with 17 bases between the two germline ends. The CDR3 reads CATKFGDTGYEQYF. CDR3 DNA: TGTGCCACCAAGTTCGGTGATACGGGGTACGAGCAGTACTTC.

The chain links TRBV27 to TRBJ1-5, with 11 bases aligning to TRBD1. After removal of 6 bases from V and 3 bases from J, the junction contained 4 bases not matched to a gene. Germline V gene sequence: CDR1 MNHEY, CDR2 SMNVEV (reference sequence). The CDR3 is made up of 15 amino acids. CDR3 sequence: CASSLDRGPNQPQHF. CDR3 bases: TGTGCCAGCAGCCTGGACAGGGGGCCCAATCAGCCCCAGCATTTT.

The rearrangement links TRBV7-2 to TRBJ2-7; TRBD2 might be the D (6 bases). Germline CDR1 reads SGHTA; CDR2 reads FQGNSA. This CDR3 has 14 residues. Between the trimmed V and J ends, which lost 6 bases and 2 bases, there was a span of 14 bases. Written as DNA, the CDR3 is TGTGCCAGCAGGCTCGGGGGATCGGCCTACGAGCAGTACTTC. Its protein is CASRLGGSAYEQYF.

A single count supports this clone. The chain couples TRBV5-6 to TRBJ1-2; the D gene is possibly TRBD1 (6 bases). V lost 1 base and J lost 2, with 12 bases in between. CDR1 SGHDT and CDR2 YYEEEE come from the germline V gene. The CDR3 is 15 amino acids. The DNA of the CDR3 is TGTGCCAGCAGCTTGCGAGACAGGCCCAACTATGGCTACACCTTC. Translating gives CASSLRDRPNYGYTF. Variable domain in full (rest from reference TRBV5-6 and TRBJ1-2): DAGVTQSPTHLIKTRGQQVTLRCSPKSGHDTVSWYQQALGQGPQFIFQYYEEEERQRGNFPDRFSGHQFPNYSSELNVNALLLGDSALYLCASSLRDRPNYGYTFGSGTRLTVV.

The CDR3 reads CASSPQRKAGGGSQNSYNEQFF. The CDR3 DNA reads TGTGCCAGCTCACCGCAACGAAAGGCTGGAGGTGGGTCACAAAACTCCTACAATGAGCAGTTCTTC. V gene TRBV18 combines with J gene TRBJ2-1, with D perhaps matching TRBD2 (5 bases). This CDR3 is 22 amino acids long. Germline CDR1 and CDR2: KGHSH and LQKENI. Trimming removed 3 bases from V and 0 bases from J, with 30 bases in between.